This T cell receptor (beta chain) was recorded in a study of cytomegalovirus exposure and HLA in healthy donors. Study-wide points: A later analysis showed TCR association rates differing by HLA locus, peaking at DRB1 and lowest at HLA-C. A prior analysis recorded that most TCR beta V segments were productive about 87% or about 30% of the time. Association of a missense DCLRE1C variant with TCR beta V- and J-gene trimming was reported in a later analysis.

The germline V gene encodes CDR1 SGHTA and CDR2 FQGTGA. The CDR3 loop spans 13 amino acids. Trimming left V 5 bases short and J 4 bases short, with 9 bases between. A word on this clone: Antigen unknown.

The PCR used 60 Vbeta and 13 Jbeta primers. In the study's own analysis: Unique TCR beta chains numbered around 80 million in a later analysis, with approximately 10 million shared. The data were produced by immunoSEQ multiplex PCR, yet TCRdb's version contains in-frame clones alone and is incomplete. V, J and clone size are those of that table, while D and trimming were read from the DNA. This sample's table reports some 48,000 clones. Sequenced: PBMCs. This chain links TRBV7-3 with TRBJ1-3; D gene unclear. This sequence originates from a man aged 40-49 years in good health and CMV-seropositive. The CDR3 region is CASSRQAGNTIYF. The CDR3 nucleotides are TGTGCCAGCAGCCGCCAGGCCGGAAACACCATATATTTT.